This TCR beta chain stems from a study of CXCR3-negative and CXCR3-positive naive CD8 T cells. The authors made the TRB cDNA libraries by 5' RACE using UMI labels. TCRdb reprocessed the 5' RACE reads, with one entry per CDR3 protein and no DNA. Across 84,000 or so distinct CDR3 sequences, the top ten clones capture approximately 0.53% of the sample. General study findings and limits: Hydrophobicity was higher for TRB CDR3s found in CXCR3-positive naive cells than in CXCR3-negative naive cells.

The CDR3 loop spans 14 amino acids. The germline gives CDR1 SGHNT, CDR2 YENEEA. As concerns this clonotype: Its antigen is currently unknown.

The V gene is TRBV11-3, the J gene TRBJ2-1; TCRdb's D call, TRBD1, is unchecked because there is no DNA. The sample comprised naive CXCR3+ CD8+ T cells from blood. Subset specified: CD45RO-CCR7+CD27+CD95- naive CD8+ T cells expressing CXCR3 (TNR3+). This TCR was sampled from a human donor in good health. Some clones in this sample may be carry-over from other donors' samples. CDR3 amino acids: CASSNRQGGNEQFF.